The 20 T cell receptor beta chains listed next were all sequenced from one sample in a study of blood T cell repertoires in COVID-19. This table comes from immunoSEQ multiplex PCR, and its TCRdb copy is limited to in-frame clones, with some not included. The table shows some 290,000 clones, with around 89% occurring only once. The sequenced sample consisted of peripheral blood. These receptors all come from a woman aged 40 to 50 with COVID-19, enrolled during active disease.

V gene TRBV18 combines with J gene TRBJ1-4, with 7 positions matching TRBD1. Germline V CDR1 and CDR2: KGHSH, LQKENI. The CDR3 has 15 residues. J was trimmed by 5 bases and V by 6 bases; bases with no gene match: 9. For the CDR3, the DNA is TGTGCCAGCTCGATCCGGACAGGCTTAAATGAAAAACTGTTTTTT. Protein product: CASSIRTGLNEKLFF.

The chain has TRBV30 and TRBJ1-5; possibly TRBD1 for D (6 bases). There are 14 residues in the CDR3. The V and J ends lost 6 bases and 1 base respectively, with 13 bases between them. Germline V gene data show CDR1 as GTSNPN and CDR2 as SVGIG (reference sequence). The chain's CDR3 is CACSGVSSNQPQHF. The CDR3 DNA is TGTGCCTGTTCAGGGGTCTCGAGCAATCAGCCCCAGCATTTT.

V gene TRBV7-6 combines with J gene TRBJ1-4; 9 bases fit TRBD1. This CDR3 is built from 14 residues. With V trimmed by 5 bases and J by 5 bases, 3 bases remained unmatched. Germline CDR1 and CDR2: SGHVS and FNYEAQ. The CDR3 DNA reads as TGTGCCAGCAGCCTCGGGACAGGGAATGAAAAACTGTTTTTT. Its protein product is CASSLGTGNEKLFF.

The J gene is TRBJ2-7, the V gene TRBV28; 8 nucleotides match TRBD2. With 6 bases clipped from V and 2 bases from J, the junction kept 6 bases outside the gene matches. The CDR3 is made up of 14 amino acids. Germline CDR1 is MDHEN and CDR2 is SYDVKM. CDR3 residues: CASSNAAGAYEQYF. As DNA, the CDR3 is TGTGCCAGCAGCAATGCAGCGGGGGCCTACGAGCAGTACTTC.

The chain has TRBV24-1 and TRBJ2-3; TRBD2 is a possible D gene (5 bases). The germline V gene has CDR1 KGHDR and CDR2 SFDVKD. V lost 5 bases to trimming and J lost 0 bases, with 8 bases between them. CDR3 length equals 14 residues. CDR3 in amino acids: CATSVRGSTDTQYF. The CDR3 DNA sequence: TGTGCCACCAGTGTCCGGGGTAGCACAGATACGCAGTATTTT.

CDR3 sequence (DNA): TGTGCCAGCAGCTTAGATAACAGGGTCGGAAACACCATATATTTT. It codes for CASSLDNRVGNTIYF. This chain uses TRBV7-2 with TRBJ1-3, with D maybe TRBD1 (6 bases). Trimming cost V 1 base and J 4 bases, with 11 bases left between them. This CDR3 is 15 amino acids long. CDR1 and CDR2 from the germline V gene are SGHTA and FQGNSA.

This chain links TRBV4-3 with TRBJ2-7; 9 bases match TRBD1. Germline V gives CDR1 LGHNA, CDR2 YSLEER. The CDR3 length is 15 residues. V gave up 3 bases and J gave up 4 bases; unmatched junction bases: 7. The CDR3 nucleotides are TGCGCCAGCAGCCAGGCCGGGACAGGGCTGTACGAGCAGTACTTC. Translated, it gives CASSQAGTGLYEQYF.

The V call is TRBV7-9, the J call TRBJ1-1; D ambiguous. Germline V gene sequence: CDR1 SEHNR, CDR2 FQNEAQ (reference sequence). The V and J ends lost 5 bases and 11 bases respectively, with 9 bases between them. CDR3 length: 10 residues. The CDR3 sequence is CASSNIGAFF. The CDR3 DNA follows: TGTGCCAGCAGCAACATCGGGGCTTTCTTT.

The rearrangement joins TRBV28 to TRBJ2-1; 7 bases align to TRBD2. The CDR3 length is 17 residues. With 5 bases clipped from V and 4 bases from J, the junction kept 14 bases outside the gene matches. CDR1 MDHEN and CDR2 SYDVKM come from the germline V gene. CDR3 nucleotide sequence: TGTGCCAGCAGTCCTCAATCCAGCGGGAATCATTACAATGAGCAGTTCTTC. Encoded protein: CASSPQSSGNHYNEQFF.

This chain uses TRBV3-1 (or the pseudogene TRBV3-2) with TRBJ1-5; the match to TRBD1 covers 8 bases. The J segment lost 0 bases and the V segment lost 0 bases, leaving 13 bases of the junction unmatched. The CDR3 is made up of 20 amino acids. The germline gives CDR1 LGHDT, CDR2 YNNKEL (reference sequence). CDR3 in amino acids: CASSQEGWAGGPYSNQPQHF. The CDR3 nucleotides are TGTGCCAGCAGCCAAGAAGGGTGGGCAGGGGGCCCCTATAGCAATCAGCCCCAGCATTTT.

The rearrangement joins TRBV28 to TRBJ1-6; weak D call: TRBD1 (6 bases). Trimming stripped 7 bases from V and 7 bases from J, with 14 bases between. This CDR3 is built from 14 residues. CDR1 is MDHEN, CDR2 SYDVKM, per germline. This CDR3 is CASKTGSGNSPLHF. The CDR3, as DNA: TGTGCCAGCAAAACAGGGAGCGGCAATTCACCCCTCCACTTT.

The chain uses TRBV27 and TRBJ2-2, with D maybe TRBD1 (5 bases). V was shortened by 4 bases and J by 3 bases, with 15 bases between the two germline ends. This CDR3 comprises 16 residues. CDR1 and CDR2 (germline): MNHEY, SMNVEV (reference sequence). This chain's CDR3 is CASSWGTRVDTGELFF. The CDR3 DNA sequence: TGTGCCAGCAGTTGGGGCACCCGAGTGGACACCGGGGAGCTGTTTTTT.

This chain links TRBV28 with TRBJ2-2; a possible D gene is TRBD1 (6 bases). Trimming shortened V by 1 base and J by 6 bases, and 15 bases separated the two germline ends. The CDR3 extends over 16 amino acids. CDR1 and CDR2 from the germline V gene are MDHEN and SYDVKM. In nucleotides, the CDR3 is TGTGCCAGCAGTTTATTCCGTCTACAGGGTGCCGGGGAGCTGTTTTTT. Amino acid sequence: CASSLFRLQGAGELFF.

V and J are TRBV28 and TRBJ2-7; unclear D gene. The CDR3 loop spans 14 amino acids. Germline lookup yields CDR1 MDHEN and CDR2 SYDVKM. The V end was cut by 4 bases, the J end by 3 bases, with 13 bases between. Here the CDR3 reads CASSSTSENYEQYF. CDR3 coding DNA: TGTGCCAGCAGTTCAACCTCGGAGAACTACGAGCAGTACTTC. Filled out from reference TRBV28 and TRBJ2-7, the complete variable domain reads DVKVTQSSRYLVKRTGEKVFLECVQDMDHENMFWYRQDPGLGLRLIYFSYDVKMKEKGDIPEGYSVSREKKERFSLILESASTNQTSMYLCASSSTSENYEQYFGPGTRLTVT.

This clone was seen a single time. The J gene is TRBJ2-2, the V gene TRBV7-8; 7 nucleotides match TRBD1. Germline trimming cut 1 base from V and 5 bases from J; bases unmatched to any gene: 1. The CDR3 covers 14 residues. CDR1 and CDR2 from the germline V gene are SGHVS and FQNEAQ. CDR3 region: CASSLVQGTGELFF. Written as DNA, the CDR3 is TGTGCCAGCAGCTTAGTACAGGGGACCGGGGAGCTGTTTTTT.

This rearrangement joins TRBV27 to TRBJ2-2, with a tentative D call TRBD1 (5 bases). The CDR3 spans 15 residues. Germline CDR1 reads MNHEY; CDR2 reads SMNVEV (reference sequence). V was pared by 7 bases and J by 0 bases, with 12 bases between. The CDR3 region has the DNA TGTGCCAGCACCCAGAGGACACCGAACACCGGGGAGCTGTTTTTT. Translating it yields CASTQRTPNTGELFF.

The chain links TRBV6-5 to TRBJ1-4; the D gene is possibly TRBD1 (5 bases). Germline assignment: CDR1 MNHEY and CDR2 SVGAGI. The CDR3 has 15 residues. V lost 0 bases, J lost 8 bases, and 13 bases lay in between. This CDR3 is CASSYSRPSGEKLFF. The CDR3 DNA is TGTGCCAGCAGTTACTCTCGGCCCTCAGGGGAAAAACTGTTTTTT.

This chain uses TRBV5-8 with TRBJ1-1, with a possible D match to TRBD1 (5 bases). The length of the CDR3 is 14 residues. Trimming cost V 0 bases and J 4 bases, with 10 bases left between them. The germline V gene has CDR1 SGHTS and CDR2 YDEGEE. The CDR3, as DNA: TGTGCCAGCAGCTTGGTAGGGGCAGGCACTGAAGCTTTCTTT. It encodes CASSLVGAGTEAFF.

The CDR3 here is CASRNRGQLSGANVLTF. The CDR3, as DNA: TGTGCCAGCAGGAACAGGGGGCAGCTCTCTGGGGCCAACGTCCTGACTTTC. The rearrangement links TRBV2 to TRBJ2-6; 9 nucleotides line up with TRBD1. The V segment lost 6 bases and the J segment 0 bases; nucleotides outside the gene matches: 6. The germline V gene has CDR1 SNHLY and CDR2 FYNNEI. CDR3 length equals 17 residues.

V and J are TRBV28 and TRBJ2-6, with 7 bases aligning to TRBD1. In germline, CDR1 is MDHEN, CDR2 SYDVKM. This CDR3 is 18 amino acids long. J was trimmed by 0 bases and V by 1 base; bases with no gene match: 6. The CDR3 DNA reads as TGTGCCAGCAGTTTATACGGCCCAGGGGGCTCTGGGGCCAACGTCCTGACTTTC. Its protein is CASSLYGPGGSGANVLTF. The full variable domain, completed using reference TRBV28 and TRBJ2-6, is DVKVTQSSRYLVKRTGEKVFLECVQDMDHENMFWYRQDPGLGLRLIYFSYDVKMKEKGDIPEGYSVSREKKERFSLILESASTNQTSMYLCASSLYGPGGSGANVLTFGAGSRLTVL.